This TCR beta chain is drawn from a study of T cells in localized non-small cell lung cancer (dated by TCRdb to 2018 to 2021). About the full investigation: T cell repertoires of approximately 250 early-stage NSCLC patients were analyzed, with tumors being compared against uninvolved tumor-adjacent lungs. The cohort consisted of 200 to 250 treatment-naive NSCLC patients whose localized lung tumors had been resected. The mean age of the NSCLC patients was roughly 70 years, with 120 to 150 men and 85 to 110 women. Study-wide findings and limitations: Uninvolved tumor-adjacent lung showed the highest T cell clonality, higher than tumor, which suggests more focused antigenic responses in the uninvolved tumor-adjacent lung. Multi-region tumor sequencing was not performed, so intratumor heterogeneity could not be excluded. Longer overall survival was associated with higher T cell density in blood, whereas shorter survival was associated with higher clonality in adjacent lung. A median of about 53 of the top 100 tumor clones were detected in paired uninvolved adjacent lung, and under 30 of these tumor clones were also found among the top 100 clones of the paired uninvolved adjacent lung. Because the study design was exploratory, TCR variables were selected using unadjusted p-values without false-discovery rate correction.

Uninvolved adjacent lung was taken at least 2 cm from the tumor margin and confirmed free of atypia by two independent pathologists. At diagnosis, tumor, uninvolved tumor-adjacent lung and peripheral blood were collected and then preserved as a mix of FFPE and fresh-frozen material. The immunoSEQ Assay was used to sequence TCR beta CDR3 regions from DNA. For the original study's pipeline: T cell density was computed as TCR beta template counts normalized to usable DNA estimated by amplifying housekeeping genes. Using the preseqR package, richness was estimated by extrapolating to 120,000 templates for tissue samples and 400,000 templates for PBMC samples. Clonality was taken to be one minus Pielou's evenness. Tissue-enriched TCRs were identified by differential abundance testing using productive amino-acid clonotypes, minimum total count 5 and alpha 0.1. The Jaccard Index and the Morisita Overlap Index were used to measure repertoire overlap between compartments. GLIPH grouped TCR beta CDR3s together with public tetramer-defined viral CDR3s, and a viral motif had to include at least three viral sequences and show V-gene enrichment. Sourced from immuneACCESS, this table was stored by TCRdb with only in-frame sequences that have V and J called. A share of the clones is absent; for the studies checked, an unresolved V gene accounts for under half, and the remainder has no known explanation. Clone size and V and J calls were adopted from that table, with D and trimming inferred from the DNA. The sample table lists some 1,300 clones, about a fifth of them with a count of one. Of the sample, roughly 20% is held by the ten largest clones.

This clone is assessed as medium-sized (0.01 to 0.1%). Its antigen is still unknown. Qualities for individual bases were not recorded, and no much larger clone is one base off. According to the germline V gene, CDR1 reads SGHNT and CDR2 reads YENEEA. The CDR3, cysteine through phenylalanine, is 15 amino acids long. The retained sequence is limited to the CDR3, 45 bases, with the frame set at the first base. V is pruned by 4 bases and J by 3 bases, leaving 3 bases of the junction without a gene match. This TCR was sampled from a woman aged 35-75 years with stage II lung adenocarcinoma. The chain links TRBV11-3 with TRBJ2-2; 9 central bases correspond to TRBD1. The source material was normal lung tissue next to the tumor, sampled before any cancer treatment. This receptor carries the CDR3 CASSSWTGDTGELFF. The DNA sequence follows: TGTGCCAGCAGCTCCTGGACAGGGGACACCGGGGAGCTGTTTTTT.